Detailed here is one T cell receptor beta chain. Its antigen remains unidentified. Healthy bone marrow donors supplied every sample. V lost 7 bases and J lost 12, with 13 bases in between. Germline V gene lookup returns CDR1 GTSNPN and CDR2 SVGIG (reference sequence). The length of the CDR3 is 10 residues. The data stem from a study of cytomegalovirus exposure and HLA in healthy donors. Study-wide findings and caveats: Reports credit the classifier with highly specific, highly sensitive diagnosis of cytomegalovirus status. Analyses of presence/absence relied on an assumption of roughly uniform sequencing depth across donors. A prior analysis recorded that most TCR beta V segments were productive about 87% or about 30% of the time.

The PCR contained 60 Vbeta and 13 Jbeta primers. Sequencing used immunoSEQ multiplex PCR; TCRdb keeps in-frame clones, though not all of them. Among 150,000 to 200,000 clones listed, about four fifths were seen once. The rearrangement uses TRBV30 and TRBJ2-1; perhaps TRBD1 as D (6 bases). Sequencing used PBMCs. The receptor comes from a woman aged 18-29 years in good health and CMV-seropositive. The CDR3 is CASGQKVQFF. The CDR3 DNA reads as TGTGCCTCAGGACAGAAGGTGCAGTTCTTC.